This TCR beta chain was sequenced during a study of blood T cells in healthy people across ages. A J-beta primer mix and a sample-barcoded 5' primer were used in a second PCR of roughly 6 to 12 cycles. Via MiXCR, TCRdb re-called the 5' RACE reads, giving one row per CDR3 protein. The table has hundreds of thousands of distinct CDR3 sequences, 45% to 60% seen once. The germline V gene encodes CDR1 LNHNV and CDR2 YYDKDF (reference sequence). Trimming shortened V by 8 bases and J by 0 bases, and 17 bases separated the two germline ends. This CDR3 region has 16 residues. This sequence originates from an elderly woman in good health. V and J are TRBV15 and TRBJ2-1; D remains ambiguous. Sequenced sample: blood. The CDR3 protein is CATASGVPSSYNEQFF. The CDR3 DNA reads as TGTGCCACCGCCAGTGGCGTCCCGAGCTCCTACAATGAGCAGTTCTTC.